Here is one T cell receptor beta chain with its context. This clonotype was observed a few times. The specificity of this receptor is unknown. It has no much larger one-base neighbor in the sample; base qualities were not kept. The protocol used for the library was 5' RACE. The instrument given in TCRdb is Illumina HiSeq 2000. A universal primer binding site was introduced by template switching, and a unique molecular identifier was present in the final cDNA, enabling accurate counting of TCR cDNA molecules. Specific primers in the conserved constant-segment region were used to synthesize first-strand cDNA for the TCR alpha and beta chains. Each cDNA library was double barcoded, with a SMART-Mk sample barcode plus Illumina barcodes, to control for contamination. TruSeq adapter sequences along with Illumina sample barcodes were introduced in two successive PCR steps. The Illumina HiSeq platform was used with custom primers to sequence TCR alpha and beta cDNA libraries. The published analysis was carried out like this. Unique molecular identifiers were extracted from raw reads with MiGEC, and CDR3 positions were determined with MiXCR. Recombination models were inferred per individual with the repgenHMM and IGoR tools using an EM algorithm. The tcR package in R was used for shared clonotype analysis, with sharing normalized by the product of cloneset sizes. To study raw recombination free of thymic and clonal selection effects, out-of-frame nonproductive sequences were analyzed. The public reads were reprocessed in TCRdb via fastp at Q25 and MiXCR, keeping in-frame beta chains. Merged by CDR3 protein, the rows form single entries marked with the most common genes and DNA. For this entry, the V and J calls and clone size follow TCRdb and not the study's own pipeline. This sample holds about 470,000 distinct CDR3 sequences; less than 25% were observed only once. The top ten constitute just under 3% of the sample.

The germline V gene provides CDR1 SGHRS and CDR2 YFSETQ. The cysteine opens and the phenylalanine closes a CDR3 of 13 amino acids. The DNA shown is the 39-base CDR3, in frame from base 1. V was cut back by 4 bases and J by 4 bases, leaving a gap of 11 bases between them. This record comes from a study of identical twins (dated by TCRdb to about 2016). With respect to the entire study: TCR alpha and beta repertoires from monozygotic twins, unrelated adults of various ages and cord blood were deep-sequenced to test whether fetal clonotypes persist. Replicate twin experiments were performed at different times using different library preparation protocols to rule out contamination. Overall study outcomes, separate from this receptor: Excess twin sharing in beta out-of-frame sequences was weaker because fewer shared sequences lowered the signal-to-noise ratio. Compared with coincidental sharing between unrelated individuals, an excess of low generation-probability sequences was observed among out-of-frame TCR alpha sequences shared between twins. Invariant T cells such as MAIT and iNKT could partly confound zero-insertion analyses, although diverse VJ usage argued against such confounding for most clonotypes. Recombination models systematically underestimated out-of-frame TCR alpha sharing in monozygotic twins but agreed with sharing between unrelated individuals. Because the same donors could not be followed over many years, conclusions were based on cross-sectional statistical analysis. Fewer insertions were carried by abundant cord blood beta clonotypes, a similar but weaker trend appeared in young adult naive repertoires, and no such trend appeared in memory repertoires.

Every donor was a healthy Caucasian. The twin cohort consisted of three pairs of female monozygotic twins, all aged about 18 to 29 years. CD4+ and CD8+ T cell populations were isolated with positive isolation kits from Invitrogen. The sample was also reused in another study, on T cells expressing NK-cell markers. As that second paper reports: Three sorted T-cell subsets (CD3+CD56+NKG2C+, CD3+CD56+NKG2C- and CD3+CD56-NKG2C+) from under 10 donors had their TCR beta-chain repertoires profiled. Of the eight sequenced donors, seven were found to be HCMV-seropositive and one was found to be HCMV-seronegative. To restrict sorting to alphabetaTCR-expressing T cells, an anti-gammadeltaTCR antibody was added in several experiments. For six donors, the dominant CD3+CD56+NKG2C+ clonotypes were among the top 10 CD8+ clonotypes and accounted for roughly 1.0-7.5% of CD8+ T cells. Those dominant clonotypes were again the most abundant among CD3+CD56-NKG2C+ cells in a few donors, at roughly 28.3-60.1%. Whether the expanded NKG2C-expressing T cell clones were specific for HCMV antigens remained unclear. The study sequenced eight donors, all healthy volunteers chosen at random: three men and five women. To determine HCMV serostatus, a commercial ELISA kit was used to detect HCMV-specific IgG in serum. MIGEC was used to demultiplex reads and group the reads by UMI, and MiTCR was used to assemble and quantify clonotypes. Only TCR cDNA sequences supported by at least two reads were kept to exclude erroneous sequences. The tcR package was used for downstream repertoire analysis, and clonotypes were matched between fractions using CDR3 nucleotide sequence together with V segment. VDJmatch was used to annotate antigen specificity against VDJdb, with one amino acid substitution allowed in CDR3.

The origin of this receptor is a woman aged 18-30 years in good health. Sequencing was done on a sample of CD4+ T cells sorted from blood. The chain links TRBV5-1 with TRBJ1-2; the D gene assignment is ambiguous. The CDR3 reads CASSPDGTYGYTF. The DNA reads TGCGCCAGCAGCCCGGACGGAACCTATGGCTACACCTTC.